The 2 T cell receptor beta chains below were found in one sample sequenced in a study of blood T cell repertoires in COVID-19. Clones were read by immunoSEQ multiplex PCR, and TCRdb kept only the in-frame ones, dropping some. The data contain just under 350,000 clones, about 90% of them singletons. The sequenced sample consisted of peripheral blood. The receptors here all came from a woman aged 70-85 years with COVID-19, enrolled during active disease.

This sequence joins TRBV28 and TRBJ1-2; 7 positions match TRBD1. V was pared by 5 bases and J by 2 bases, with 11 bases of the junction left unmatched. The CDR3 runs to 16 residues. Germline CDR1 and CDR2: MDHEN and SYDVKM. CDR3 in amino acids: CASSPPTGKGNYGYTF. CDR3 sequence (DNA): TGTGCCAGCAGTCCCCCGACAGGGAAGGGAAACTATGGCTACACCTTC.

The chain is built from TRBV5-6 and TRBJ2-7; 9 bases fit TRBD1. J gave up 4 bases and V 1 base, and 6 bases lay outside the gene matches. This CDR3 has 15 residues. CDR1 is SGHDT and CDR2 is YYEEEE in the germline V gene. CDR3 protein: CASSLPGTGTYEQYF. The CDR3, as DNA: TGTGCCAGCAGCTTGCCCGGGACAGGGACTTACGAGCAGTACTTC. Combining the CDR3 with reference TRBV5-6 and TRBJ2-7 gives the whole variable domain DAGVTQSPTHLIKTRGQQVTLRCSPKSGHDTVSWYQQALGQGPQFIFQYYEEEERQRGNFPDRFSGHQFPNYSSELNVNALLLGDSALYLCASSLPGTGTYEQYFGPGTRLTVT.